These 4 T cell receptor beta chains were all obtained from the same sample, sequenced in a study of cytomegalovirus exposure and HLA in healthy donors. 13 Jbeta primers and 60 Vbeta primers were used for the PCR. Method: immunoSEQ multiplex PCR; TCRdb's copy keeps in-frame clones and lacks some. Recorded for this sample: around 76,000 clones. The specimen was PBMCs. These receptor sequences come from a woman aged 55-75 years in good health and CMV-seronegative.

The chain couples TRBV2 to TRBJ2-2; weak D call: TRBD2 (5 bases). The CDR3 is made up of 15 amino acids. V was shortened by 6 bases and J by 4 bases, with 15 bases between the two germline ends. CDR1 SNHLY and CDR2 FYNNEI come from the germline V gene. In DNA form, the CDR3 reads TGTGCCAGCAGCCCAGTGCTAGCCGGCACCGGGGAGCTGTTTTTT. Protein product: CASSPVLAGTGELFF.

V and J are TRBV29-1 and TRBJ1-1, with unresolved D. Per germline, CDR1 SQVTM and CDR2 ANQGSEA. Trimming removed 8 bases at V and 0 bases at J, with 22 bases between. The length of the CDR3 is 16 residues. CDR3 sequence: CSIPGRATSMNTEAFF. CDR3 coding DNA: TGCAGCATACCCGGGCGGGCGACTTCTATGAACACTGAAGCTTTCTTT.

CDR3 nucleotides: TGTGCCAGCAGCTTTGGGTCTAGGTGGACGCAGTATTTT. Translating it yields CASSFGSRWTQYF. The V gene is TRBV5-4, the J gene TRBJ2-3, with D hard to call. There are 13 residues in the CDR3. The germline CDR1 and CDR2 sequences are SGHNT and YYREEE (reference sequence). Trimming removed 2 bases from V and 9 bases from J, with 13 bases in between.

The CDR3: CASSLETSGRGTQYF. In nucleotides, the CDR3 is TGTGCCAGCAGCTTAGAGACTAGCGGCCGGGGTACGCAGTATTTT. This chain links TRBV7-2 with TRBJ2-3; 9 positions agree with TRBD2. Trimming removed 1 base from V and 8 bases from J; junction bases left unmatched: 7. CDR1 and CDR2 from the germline V gene are SGHTA and FQGNSA. The CDR3 is 15 amino acids.